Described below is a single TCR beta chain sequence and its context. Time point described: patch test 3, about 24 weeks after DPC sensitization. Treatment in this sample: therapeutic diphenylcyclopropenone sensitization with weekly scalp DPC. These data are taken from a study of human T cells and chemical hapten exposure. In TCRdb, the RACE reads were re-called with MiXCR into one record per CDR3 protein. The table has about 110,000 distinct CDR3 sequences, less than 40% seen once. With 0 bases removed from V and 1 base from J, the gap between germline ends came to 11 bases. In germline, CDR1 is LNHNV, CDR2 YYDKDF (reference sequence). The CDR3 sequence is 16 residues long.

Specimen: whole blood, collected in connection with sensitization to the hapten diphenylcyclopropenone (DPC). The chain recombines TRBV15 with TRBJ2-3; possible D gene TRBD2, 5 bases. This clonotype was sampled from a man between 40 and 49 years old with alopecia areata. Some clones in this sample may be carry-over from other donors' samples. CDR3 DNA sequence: TGTGCCACCAGCAGAGATCCCAGCGGACGCACAGATACGCAGTATTTT. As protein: CATSRDPSGRTDTQYF.